This TCR beta chain was identified during a study of T cell repertoires in cytomegalovirus infection. Notes on the study in general: HLA-C-restricted, CMV-specific TCR beta clonotypes were dominant ex vivo.

This clonotype was observed a few times. As yet, its antigen is unknown. TCRdb analysed the reads with MiXCR anew, one entry per CDR3 protein. Among hundreds of thousands of distinct CDR3 sequences, about 42% were seen once, and the ten largest hold about 41%. The V end lost 4 bases, the J end lost 6 bases, and 7 bases lay between the germline ends. The CDR3 length is 12 residues. Germline V gene lookup returns CDR1 MNHEY and CDR2 SVGEGT. Sequenced here: cultured PBMCs, sampled from culture after CMV antigen stimulation. This sequence was found in a human donor in good health (CMV status not recorded). Some clones in this sample may be carry-over from other donors' samples. V is TRBV6-2 or TRBV6-3 and J is TRBJ2-4; no clear D. The DNA for the CDR3 is TGTGCCAGCAGTTCCAGGCGAAACATTCAGTACTTC. It codes for CASSSRRNIQYF.